Following are 5 T cell receptor beta chains from one sample sequenced in a study of blood T cell repertoires in COVID-19. Using immunoSEQ multiplex PCR, the repertoire was profiled, and TCRdb retains in-frame clones only, with some absent. The sample lists roughly 250,000 clones; over 75% were seen once. Specimen: PBMCs or T cells enriched from blood (not recorded which). These receptors came from a woman aged 45-65 years who had recovered from COVID-19.

The chain carries TRBV18 and TRBJ1-2, with a tentative D call TRBD1 (6 bases). CDR1 and CDR2 (germline): KGHSH, LQKENI. The CDR3 length is 14 residues. V was clipped by 8 bases and J by 0 bases, with 13 bases between them. The CDR3 loop reads CASGHRETNYGYTF. CDR3 sequence (DNA): TGTGCCAGCGGTCACAGGGAGACTAACTATGGCTACACCTTC. Together with reference TRBV18 and TRBJ1-2, the CDR3 gives the full variable domain: NAGVMQNPRHLVRRRGQEARLRCSPMKGHSHVYWYRQLPEEGLKFMVYLQKENIIDESGMPKERFSAEFPKEGPSILRIQQVVRGDSAAYFCASGHRETNYGYTFGSGTRLTVV.

A few counts support this clone. The chain joins TRBV6-6 to TRBJ2-2, with 7 bases aligning to TRBD1. Germline CDR1 MNHNY, CDR2 SVGAGI (reference sequence). The CDR3 has 15 residues. J was trimmed by 3 bases and V by 5 bases; bases with no gene match: 6. The CDR3 protein is CASSPGQVDTGELFF. CDR3 coding DNA: TGTGCCAGCAGTCCTGGACAGGTAGACACCGGGGAGCTGTTTTTT.

The V and J genes are TRBV2 and TRBJ2-2; TRBD1 matches 7 bases. From germline, CDR1 is SNHLY and CDR2 FYNNEI. Trimming at V came to 4 bases and at J to 7 bases, leaving 6 bases not matched to a gene. CDR3 length equals 14 residues. This CDR3 is CASSGDRPHGELFF. The CDR3 DNA sequence: TGTGCCAGCAGTGGGGACAGACCTCACGGGGAGCTGTTTTTT. The full variable domain, in which reference TRBV2 and TRBJ2-2 provide the parts outside the CDR3, is EPEVTQTPSHQVTQMGQEVILRCVPISNHLYFYWYRQILGQKVEFLVSFYNNEISEKSEIFDDQFSVERPDGSNFTLKIRSTKLEDSAMYFCASSGDRPHGELFFGEGSRLTVL.

The chain links TRBV24-1 to TRBJ2-5; no reliable D call. Per germline, CDR1 KGHDR and CDR2 SFDVKD. V shed 9 bases and J shed 1 base, with 29 bases lying between them. The CDR3 is made up of 19 amino acids. In DNA form, the CDR3 reads TGTGCCACCGCCCAAGTGTCCATGACTGATCCCTCCCCCCAAGAGACCCAGTACTTC. Amino acids: CATAQVSMTDPSPQETQYF.

This clone showed up just once. The genes are TRBV28 and TRBJ2-2, with D hard to call. CDR1 is MDHEN, CDR2 SYDVKM, per germline. CDR3 size: 15 residues. Trimming removed 8 bases at V and 3 bases at J, with 16 bases between. For the CDR3, the DNA is TGTGCCAGCGGTCTTCCAGGTTCGGACACCGGGGAGCTGTTTTTT. This encodes CASGLPGSDTGELFF.